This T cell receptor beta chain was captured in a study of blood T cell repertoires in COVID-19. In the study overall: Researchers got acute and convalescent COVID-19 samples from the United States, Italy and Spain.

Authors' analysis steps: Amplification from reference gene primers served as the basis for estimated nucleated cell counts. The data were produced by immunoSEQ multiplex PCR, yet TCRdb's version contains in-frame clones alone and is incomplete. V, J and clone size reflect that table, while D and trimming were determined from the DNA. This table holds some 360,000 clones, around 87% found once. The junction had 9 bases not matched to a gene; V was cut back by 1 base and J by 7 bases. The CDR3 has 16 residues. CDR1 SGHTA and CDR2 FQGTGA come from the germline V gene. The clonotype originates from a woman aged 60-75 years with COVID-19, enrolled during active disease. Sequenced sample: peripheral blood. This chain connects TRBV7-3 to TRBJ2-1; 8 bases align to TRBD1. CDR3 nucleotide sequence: TGTGCCAGCAGCTTAAGTGGACAGGGAGGTGTGAATGAGCAGTTCTTC. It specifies CASSLSGQGGVNEQFF.